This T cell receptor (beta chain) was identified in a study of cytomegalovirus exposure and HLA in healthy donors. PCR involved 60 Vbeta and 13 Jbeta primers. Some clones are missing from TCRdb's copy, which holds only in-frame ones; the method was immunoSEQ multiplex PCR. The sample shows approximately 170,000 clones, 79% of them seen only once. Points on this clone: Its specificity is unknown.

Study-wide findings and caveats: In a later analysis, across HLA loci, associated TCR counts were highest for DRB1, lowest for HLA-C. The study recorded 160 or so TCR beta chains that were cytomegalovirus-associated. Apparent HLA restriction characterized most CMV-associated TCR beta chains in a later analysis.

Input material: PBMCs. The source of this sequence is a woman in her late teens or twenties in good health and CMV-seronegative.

The CDR3: CASSSLAGPTGGANVLTF. Here the CDR3 DNA reads TGTGCCAGCAGTTCCCTGGCGGGGCCTACTGGGGGGGCCAACGTCCTGACTTTC. The rearrangement links TRBV2 to TRBJ2-6; tentative D call: TRBD2 (6 bases). The CDR3 extends over 18 amino acids. From germline, CDR1 is SNHLY and CDR2 FYNNEI. V lost 5 bases and J lost 4, with 21 bases in between.